This T cell receptor (beta chain) was profiled in a study of T cell responses to AZD1222 COVID-19 vaccine. Trimming cost V 3 bases and J 8 bases; bases outside gene matches: 7. The CDR3 covers 15 residues. Germline CDR1 and CDR2: LNHDA and SQIVND (reference sequence). This table comes from immunoSEQ multiplex PCR, and its TCRdb copy is limited to in-frame clones, with some not included. This sample yields 150,000 to 200,000 clones, of which around 95% are seen a single time; approximately 0.6% belongs to the top ten. This sample comprised peripheral blood, obtained on day 0 of AZD1222 vaccination. The V gene is TRBV19, the J gene TRBJ1-4; TRBD1 matches at 9 bases. This clonotype originated in an adult in good health. CDR3 loop: CASSIPTGGAEKLFF. The CDR3 DNA is TGTGCCAGTAGTATCCCCACAGGGGGCGCGGAAAAACTGTTTTTT.